The rows below give T cell receptor beta chains drawn from one sample of a study of T cell responses to AZD1222 COVID-19 vaccine. Sequencing used immunoSEQ multiplex PCR; TCRdb keeps in-frame clones, though not all of them. The sample lists 90,000 to 150,000 clones, roughly 90% occurring once. The source material was peripheral blood, sampled 28 days after the second AZD1222 dose. All receptors derive from an adult who received the AZD1222 COVID-19 vaccine. The CDR3 runs from the conserved cysteine through the conserved F or W. Fields, in order: CDR3 length, clone size, D gene, V gene, J gene, CDR3 protein, CDR3 DNA. A D gene is named only where the DNA matches it firmly. Clone size, where shown, is once, few, many, or a class for clones that have expanded.

CDR3 length: 15
clone size: NA
D gene: NA
V gene: TRBV7-6
J gene: TRBJ1-2
CDR3 protein: CASSLAPSTGGGYTF
CDR3 DNA: TGTGCCAGCAGCTTAGCGCCGTCGACAGGTGGAGGCTACACCTTC

CDR3 length: 17
clone size: NA
D gene: TRBD2
V gene: TRBV7-2
J gene: TRBJ2-3
CDR3 protein: CASSPLAGGAGPDTQYF
CDR3 DNA: TGTGCCAGCAGCCCCCTAGCGGGGGGGGCGGGGCCAGATACGCAGTATTTT

CDR3 length: 13
clone size: NA
D gene: NA
V gene: TRBV5-1
J gene: TRBJ1-1
CDR3 protein: CASSWSKDTEAFF
CDR3 DNA: TGCGCCAGCAGCTGGTCGAAAGACACTGAAGCTTTCTTT

CDR3 length: 14
clone size: NA
D gene: NA
V gene: TRBV19
J gene: TRBJ2-2
CDR3 protein: CASSSRSGTGELFF
CDR3 DNA: TGTGCCAGTAGTTCCAGATCGGGCACCGGGGAGCTGTTTTTT

CDR3 length: 15
clone size: NA
D gene: NA
V gene: TRBV6-1
J gene: TRBJ1-1
CDR3 protein: CASSELRGGGTEAFF
CDR3 DNA: TGTGCCAGCAGTGAACTAAGAGGGGGGGGCACTGAAGCTTTCTTT

CDR3 length: 14
clone size: once
D gene: TRBD1
V gene: TRBV7-2
J gene: TRBJ1-1
CDR3 protein: CASSPRTGPTEAFF
CDR3 DNA: TGTGCCAGCAGCCCAAGGACAGGGCCGACTGAAGCTTTCTTT

CDR3 length: 19
clone size: NA
D gene: NA
V gene: TRBV15
J gene: TRBJ1-5
CDR3 protein: CATSRVGVSGVASNQPQHF
CDR3 DNA: TGTGCCACCAGCAGAGTGGGAGTCTCGGGGGTGGCTAGCAATCAGCCCCAGCATTTT

CDR3 length: 15
clone size: NA
D gene: NA
V gene: TRBV5-1
J gene: TRBJ2-7
CDR3 protein: CASSLLQGGNTGQYF
CDR3 DNA: TGCGCCAGCAGCTTGCTGCAGGGGGGGAATACGGGGCAGTACTTC

CDR3 length: 13
clone size: NA
D gene: NA
V gene: TRBV7-9
J gene: TRBJ1-5
CDR3 protein: CASSLSGTGPQHF
CDR3 DNA: TGTGCCAGCAGCTTGTCAGGGACTGGGCCCCAGCATTTT

CDR3 length: 14
clone size: few
D gene: TRBD1
V gene: TRBV2
J gene: TRBJ1-2
CDR3 protein: CASSKTGINYGYTF
CDR3 DNA: TGTGCCAGCAGTAAGACAGGGATTAACTATGGCTACACCTTC

CDR3 length: 17
clone size: NA
D gene: NA
V gene: TRBV6-6
J gene: TRBJ1-3
CDR3 protein: CASSRWEANRSGNTIYF
CDR3 DNA: TGTGCCAGCAGTCGCTGGGAGGCCAATCGATCTGGAAACACCATATATTTT

CDR3 length: 12
clone size: NA
D gene: NA
V gene: TRBV6-5
J gene: TRBJ1-1
CDR3 protein: CASSFRGTEAFF
CDR3 DNA: TGTGCCAGCAGTTTCAGGGGTACTGAAGCTTTCTTT

CDR3 length: 15
clone size: NA
D gene: TRBD1
V gene: TRBV6-2/TRBV6-3
J gene: TRBJ2-7
CDR3 protein: CASSYSTGYEVREYF
CDR3 DNA: TGTGCCAGCAGTTACTCGACAGGGTACGAAGTTAGGGAGTACTTC

CDR3 length: 14
clone size: few
D gene: NA
V gene: TRBV15
J gene: TRBJ2-5
CDR3 protein: CATSRDRQQETQYF
CDR3 DNA: TGTGCCACCAGCAGGGACAGACAGCAAGAGACCCAGTACTTC

CDR3 length: 18
clone size: NA
D gene: TRBD2
V gene: TRBV4-2
J gene: TRBJ2-3
CDR3 protein: CASSQEGLAGGPQDTQYF
CDR3 DNA: TGTGCCAGCAGTCAAGAGGGACTAGCGGGGGGGCCACAAGATACGCAGTATTTT

CDR3 length: 17
clone size: once
D gene: NA
V gene: TRBV4-3
J gene: TRBJ1-3
CDR3 protein: CASSQDDRSFSGNTIYF
CDR3 DNA: TGCGCCAGCAGCCAAGATGACCGCTCTTTCTCTGGAAACACCATATATTTT

CDR3 length: 16
clone size: NA
D gene: TRBD1
V gene: TRBV7-9
J gene: TRBJ2-1
CDR3 protein: CASSLSAGQAYNEQFF
CDR3 DNA: TGTGCCAGCAGCTTATCGGCAGGACAGGCCTACAATGAGCAGTTCTTC

CDR3 length: 10
clone size: NA
D gene: NA
V gene: TRBV3-1/TRBV3-2
J gene: TRBJ1-5
CDR3 protein: CASSYPPQHF
CDR3 DNA: TGTGCCAGCAGCTATCCGCCCCAGCATTTT

CDR3 length: 13
clone size: NA
D gene: NA
V gene: TRBV27
J gene: TRBJ2-5
CDR3 protein: CASSSYFAETQYF
CDR3 DNA: TGTGCCAGCAGTTCGTACTTCGCAGAGACCCAGTACTTC

CDR3 length: 16
clone size: NA
D gene: TRBD2
V gene: TRBV18
J gene: TRBJ2-1
CDR3 protein: CASYPGLAGERGEQFF
CDR3 DNA: TGTGCCAGCTACCCGGGACTAGCGGGGGAAAGGGGTGAGCAGTTCTTC

CDR3 length: 19
clone size: NA
D gene: TRBD2
V gene: TRBV7-2
J gene: TRBJ2-1
CDR3 protein: CASSLVEGVLAGARDEQFF
CDR3 DNA: TGTGCCAGCAGCTTAGTAGAGGGGGTCCTAGCGGGGGCCCGCGATGAGCAGTTCTTC

CDR3 length: 18
clone size: NA
D gene: NA
V gene: TRBV5-1
J gene: TRBJ1-2
CDR3 protein: CASSLLFAGSSVNYGYTF
CDR3 DNA: TGCGCCAGCAGCTTGCTCTTTGCAGGGTCCTCCGTGAACTATGGCTACACCTTC